This TCR beta chain appears in the sequencing data of a study of blood T cell repertoires in COVID-19. Between the trimmed V and J ends, which lost 4 bases and 1 base, there was a span of 14 bases. This CDR3 spans 15 amino acids. The germline V gene has CDR1 SGDLS and CDR2 YYNGEE. Some clones are missing from TCRdb's copy, which holds only in-frame ones; the method was immunoSEQ multiplex PCR. The sample includes over 300,000 clones, about 90% of them seen just once. The sequenced sample consisted of PBMCs or T cells enriched from blood (not recorded which). The rearrangement uses TRBV9 and TRBJ1-1; no clear D gene. This receptor was taken from a woman aged 30 to 39 who had recovered from COVID-19. The CDR3 protein is CASSPQTFTNTEAFF. The CDR3 nucleotides read TGTGCCAGCAGCCCCCAAACTTTCACGAACACTGAAGCTTTCTTT. Full variable domain (remainder filled in from reference TRBV9 and TRBJ1-1): DSGVTQTPKHLITATGQRVTLRCSPRSGDLSVYWYQQSLDQGLQFLIQYYNGEERAKGNILERFSAQQFPDLHSELNLSSLELGDSALYFCASSPQTFTNTEAFFGQGTRLTVV.